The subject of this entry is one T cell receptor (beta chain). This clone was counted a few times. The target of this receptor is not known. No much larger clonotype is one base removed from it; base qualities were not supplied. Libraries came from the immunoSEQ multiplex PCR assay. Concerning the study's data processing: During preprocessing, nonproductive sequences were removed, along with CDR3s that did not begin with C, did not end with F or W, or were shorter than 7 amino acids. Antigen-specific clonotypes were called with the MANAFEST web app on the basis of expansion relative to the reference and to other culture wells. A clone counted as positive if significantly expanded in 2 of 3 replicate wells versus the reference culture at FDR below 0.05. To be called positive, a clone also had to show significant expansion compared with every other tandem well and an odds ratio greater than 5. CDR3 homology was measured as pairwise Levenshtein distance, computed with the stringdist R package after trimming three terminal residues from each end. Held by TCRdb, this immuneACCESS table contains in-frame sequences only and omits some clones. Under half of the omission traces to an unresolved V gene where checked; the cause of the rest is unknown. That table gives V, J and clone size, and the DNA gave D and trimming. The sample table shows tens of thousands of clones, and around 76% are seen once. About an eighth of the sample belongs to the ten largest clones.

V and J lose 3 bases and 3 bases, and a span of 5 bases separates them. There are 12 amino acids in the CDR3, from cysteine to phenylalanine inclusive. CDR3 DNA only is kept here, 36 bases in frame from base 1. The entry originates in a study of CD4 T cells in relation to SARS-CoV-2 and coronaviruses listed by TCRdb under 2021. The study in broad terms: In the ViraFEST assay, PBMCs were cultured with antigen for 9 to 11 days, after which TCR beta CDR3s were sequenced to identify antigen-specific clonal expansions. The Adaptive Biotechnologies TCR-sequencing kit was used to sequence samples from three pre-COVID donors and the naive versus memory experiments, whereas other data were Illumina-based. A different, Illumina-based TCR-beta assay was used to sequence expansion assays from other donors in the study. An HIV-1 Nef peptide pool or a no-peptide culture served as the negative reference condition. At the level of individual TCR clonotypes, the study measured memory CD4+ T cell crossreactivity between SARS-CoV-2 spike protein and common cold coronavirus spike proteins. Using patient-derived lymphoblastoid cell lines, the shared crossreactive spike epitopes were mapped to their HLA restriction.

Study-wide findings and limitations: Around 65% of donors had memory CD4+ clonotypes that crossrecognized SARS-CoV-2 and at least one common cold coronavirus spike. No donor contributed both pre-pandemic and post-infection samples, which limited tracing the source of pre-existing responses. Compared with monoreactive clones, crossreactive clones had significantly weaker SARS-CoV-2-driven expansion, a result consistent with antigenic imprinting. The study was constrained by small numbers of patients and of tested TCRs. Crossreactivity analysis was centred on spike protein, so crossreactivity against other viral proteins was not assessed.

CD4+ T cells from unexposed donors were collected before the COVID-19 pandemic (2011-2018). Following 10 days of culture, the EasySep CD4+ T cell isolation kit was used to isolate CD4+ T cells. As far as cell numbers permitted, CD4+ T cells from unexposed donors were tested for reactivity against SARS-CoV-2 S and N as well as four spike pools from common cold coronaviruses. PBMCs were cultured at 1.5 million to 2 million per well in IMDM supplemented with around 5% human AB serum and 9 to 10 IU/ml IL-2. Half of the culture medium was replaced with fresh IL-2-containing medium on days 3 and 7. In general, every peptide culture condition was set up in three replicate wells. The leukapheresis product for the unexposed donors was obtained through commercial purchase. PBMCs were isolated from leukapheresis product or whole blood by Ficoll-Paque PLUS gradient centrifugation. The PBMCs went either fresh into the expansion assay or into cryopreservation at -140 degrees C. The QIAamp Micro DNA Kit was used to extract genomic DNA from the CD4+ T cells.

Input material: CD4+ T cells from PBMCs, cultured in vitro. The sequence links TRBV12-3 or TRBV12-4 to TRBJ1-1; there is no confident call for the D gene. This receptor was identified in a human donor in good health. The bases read TGTGCCAGCAGTTTCGGGGACACTGAAGCTTTCTTT. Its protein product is CASSFGDTEAFF.